Sequencing of this TCR beta chain was carried out in a study of T-cell memory formation after mild COVID-19. Study-level points and caveats: Pre-infection memory held some responding clones, suggesting pre-existing cross-reactive T cells responded.

This clonotype has ten or more counts. Its antigen is not identified. From 5'RACE with constant-segment primers came TCR alpha and TCR beta cDNA libraries that carried sample barcodes and UMIs. TCRdb re-analysed the 5' RACE reads in MiXCR, keeping a single row per CDR3 protein. The data hold approximately 30,000 distinct CDR3 sequences, with roughly a sixth observed a single time. Looked up from germline, CDR1 is SGHAT and CDR2 is FQNNGV. V lost 1 base and J lost 6, with 13 bases in between. This CDR3 spans 14 amino acids. The TCR originated in an adult who had mild COVID-19 (a few samples of this study predate the infection). Cell type and time point are not known. The chain combines TRBV11-2 with TRBJ2-7; D unresolved. The sequencing sample was made of PBMCs or a T cell subset sorted from them (not recorded which). DNA of the CDR3: TGTGCCAGCAGCTTAGGACCTTCTTCGCGCGAGCAGTACTTC. It yields the protein CASSLGPSSREQYF.